The 4 T cell receptor beta chains below come from one sample, sequenced in a study of cytomegalovirus exposure and HLA in healthy donors. PCR employed 60 Vbeta and 13 Jbeta primers. Libraries were prepared by immunoSEQ multiplex PCR; TCRdb keeps only in-frame clonotypes and omits some of them. The sample includes 150,000 to 200,000 clones, approximately 80% seen only once; the top ten take about an eighth. The source material was PBMCs. The source of these receptors is a woman aged 40-49 years in good health and CMV-seronegative.

CDR3 bases: TGTGCCAGCAGCCCCGGGGTTAATCAGCCCCAGCATTTT. Protein product: CASSPGVNQPQHF. The chain is built from TRBV7-2 and TRBJ1-5; D unclear. The CDR3 length is 13 residues. The V end lost 5 bases, the J end lost 4 bases, and 9 bases lay between the germline ends. Per the germline V gene, CDR1 is SGHTA and CDR2 is FQGNSA.

V gene TRBV18 combines with J gene TRBJ2-1, with TRBD1 matching over 8 bases. The trim removed 8 bases at V and 0 bases at J, leaving 9 bases unmatched. Germline lookup yields CDR1 KGHSH and CDR2 LQKENI. The CDR3 is 16 residues long. The CDR3 here is CASHQTGASSYNEQFF. For the CDR3, the DNA is TGTGCCAGCCACCAGACAGGGGCAAGCTCCTACAATGAGCAGTTCTTC. Full variable domain (outside the CDR3, taken from reference TRBV18 and TRBJ2-1): NAGVMQNPRHLVRRRGQEARLRCSPMKGHSHVYWYRQLPEEGLKFMVYLQKENIIDESGMPKERFSAEFPKEGPSILRIQQVVRGDSAAYFCASHQTGASSYNEQFFGPGTRLTVL.

This chain uses TRBV2 with TRBJ1-6, with D possibly TRBD1 on 6 matching bases. Looked up from germline, CDR1 is SNHLY and CDR2 is FYNNEI. V lost 5 bases, J lost 7 bases, and 15 bases lay in between. The length of the CDR3 is 15 residues. CDR3: CASSSSGQDNSPLHF. CDR3 DNA sequence: TGTGCCAGCAGTTCCTCGGGACAAGACAATTCACCCCTCCACTTT.

CDR3 sequence: CASSPSSGGAVYEQYF. The CDR3, as DNA: TGTGCCAGCAGCCCATCTAGCGGGGGGGCTGTCTACGAGCAGTACTTC. The chain has TRBV7-2 and TRBJ2-7; 12 bases are a match to TRBD2. The CDR3 contains 16 residues. The germline V gene has CDR1 SGHTA and CDR2 FQGNSA. V dropped 5 bases and J dropped 3; count of bases not matched to a gene: 8.